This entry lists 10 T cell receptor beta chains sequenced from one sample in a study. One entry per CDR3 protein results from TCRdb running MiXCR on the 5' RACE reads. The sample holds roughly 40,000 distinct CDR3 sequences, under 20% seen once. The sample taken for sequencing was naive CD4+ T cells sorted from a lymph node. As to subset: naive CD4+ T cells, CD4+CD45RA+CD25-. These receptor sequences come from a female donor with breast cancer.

The CDR3 region has the DNA TGTGCCAGCAGCTTGTTGAGTTTAGATACGCAGTATTTT. It translates to CASSLLSLDTQYF. The chain has TRBV5-6 and TRBJ2-3; D unresolved. Germline V gives CDR1 SGHDT, CDR2 YYEEEE. Trimming left V 1 base short and J 5 bases short, with 8 bases between. CDR3 length: 13 residues. The full variable domain, with the rest looked up from reference TRBV5-6 and TRBJ2-3, is DAGVTQSPTHLIKTRGQQVTLRCSPKSGHDTVSWYQQALGQGPQFIFQYYEEEERQRGNFPDRFSGHQFPNYSSELNVNALLLGDSALYLCASSLLSLDTQYFGPGTRLTVL.

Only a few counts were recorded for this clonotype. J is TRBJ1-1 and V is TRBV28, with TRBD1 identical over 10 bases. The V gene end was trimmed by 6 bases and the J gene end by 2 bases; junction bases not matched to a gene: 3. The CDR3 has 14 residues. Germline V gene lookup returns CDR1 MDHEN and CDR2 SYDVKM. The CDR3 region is CASSGQGGNTEAFF. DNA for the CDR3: TGTGCCAGCAGCGGACAGGGGGGAAACACTGAAGCTTTCTTT.

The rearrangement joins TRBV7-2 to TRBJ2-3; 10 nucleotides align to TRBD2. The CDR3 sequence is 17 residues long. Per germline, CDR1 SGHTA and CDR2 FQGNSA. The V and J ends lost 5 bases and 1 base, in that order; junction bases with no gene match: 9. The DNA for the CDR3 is TGTGCCAGCAGCGGGCCTCTAGCGGGAGCGGGCACAGATACGCAGTATTTT. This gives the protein CASSGPLAGAGTDTQYF.

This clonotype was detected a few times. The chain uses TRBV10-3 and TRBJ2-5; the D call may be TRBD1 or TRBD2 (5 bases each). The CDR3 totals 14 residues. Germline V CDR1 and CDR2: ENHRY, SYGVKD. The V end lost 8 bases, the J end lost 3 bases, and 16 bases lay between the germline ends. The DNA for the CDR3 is TGTGCCATCCGGGGCTATGGCTCCGAAGAGACCCAGTACTTC. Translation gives CAIRGYGSEETQYF.

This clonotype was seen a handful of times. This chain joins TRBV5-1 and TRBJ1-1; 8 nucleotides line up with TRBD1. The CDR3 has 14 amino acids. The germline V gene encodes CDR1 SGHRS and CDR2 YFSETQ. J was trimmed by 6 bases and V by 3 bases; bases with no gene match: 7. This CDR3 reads CASSSTKTGAEAFF. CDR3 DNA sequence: TGCGCCAGCAGCTCAACCAAGACAGGGGCTGAAGCTTTCTTT.

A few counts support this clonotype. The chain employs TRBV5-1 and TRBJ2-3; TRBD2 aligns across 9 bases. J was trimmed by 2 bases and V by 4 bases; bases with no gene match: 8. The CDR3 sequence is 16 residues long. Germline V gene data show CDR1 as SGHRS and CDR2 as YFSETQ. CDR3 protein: CASSLRLAANTDTQYF. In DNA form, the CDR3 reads TGCGCCAGCAGCCTCAGACTAGCGGCTAACACAGATACGCAGTATTTT.

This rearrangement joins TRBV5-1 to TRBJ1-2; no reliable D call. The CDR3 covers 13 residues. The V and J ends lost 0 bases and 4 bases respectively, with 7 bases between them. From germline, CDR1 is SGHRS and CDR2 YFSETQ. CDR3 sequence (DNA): TGCGCCAGCAGCTTGGCAGGACCCTATGGCTACACCTTC. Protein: CASSLAGPYGYTF.

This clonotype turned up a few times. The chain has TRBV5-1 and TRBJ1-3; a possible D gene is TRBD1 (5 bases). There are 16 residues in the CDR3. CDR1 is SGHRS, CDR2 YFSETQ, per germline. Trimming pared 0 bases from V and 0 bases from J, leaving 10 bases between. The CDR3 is CASSLAPGTSGNTIYF. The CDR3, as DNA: TGCGCCAGCAGCTTGGCCCCCGGGACCTCTGGAAACACCATATATTTT.

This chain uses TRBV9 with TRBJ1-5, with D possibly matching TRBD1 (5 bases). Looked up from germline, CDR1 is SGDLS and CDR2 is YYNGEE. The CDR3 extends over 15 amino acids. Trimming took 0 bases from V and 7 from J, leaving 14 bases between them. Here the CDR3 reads CASSVDLDRDQPQHF. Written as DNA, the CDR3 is TGTGCCAGCAGCGTAGACCTCGATCGGGACCAGCCCCAGCATTTT.

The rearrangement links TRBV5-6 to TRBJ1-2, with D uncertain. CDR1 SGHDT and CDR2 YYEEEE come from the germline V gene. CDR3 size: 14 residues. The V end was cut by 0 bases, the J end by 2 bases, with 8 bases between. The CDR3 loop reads CASSLGRPNYGYTF. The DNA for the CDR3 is TGTGCCAGCAGCTTGGGTCGACCAAACTATGGCTACACCTTC.